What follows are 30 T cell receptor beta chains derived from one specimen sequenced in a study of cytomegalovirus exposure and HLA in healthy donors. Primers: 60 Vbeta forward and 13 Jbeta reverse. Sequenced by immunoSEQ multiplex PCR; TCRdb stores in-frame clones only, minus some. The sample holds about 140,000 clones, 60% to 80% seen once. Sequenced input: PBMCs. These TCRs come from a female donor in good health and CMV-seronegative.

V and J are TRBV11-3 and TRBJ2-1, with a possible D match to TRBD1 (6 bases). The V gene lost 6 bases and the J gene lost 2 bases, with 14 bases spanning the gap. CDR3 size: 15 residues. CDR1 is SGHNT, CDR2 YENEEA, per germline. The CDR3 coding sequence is TGTGCCAGCAGTCTCGGGACATTAACCTACAATGAGCAGTTCTTC. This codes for CASSLGTLTYNEQFF.

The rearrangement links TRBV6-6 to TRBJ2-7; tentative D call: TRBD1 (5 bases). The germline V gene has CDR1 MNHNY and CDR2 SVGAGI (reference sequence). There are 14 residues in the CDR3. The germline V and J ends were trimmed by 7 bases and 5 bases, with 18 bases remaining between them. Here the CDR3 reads CASNFLSGADEQYF. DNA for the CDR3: TGTGCCAGCAATTTCCTAAGTGGGGCGGACGAGCAGTACTTC.

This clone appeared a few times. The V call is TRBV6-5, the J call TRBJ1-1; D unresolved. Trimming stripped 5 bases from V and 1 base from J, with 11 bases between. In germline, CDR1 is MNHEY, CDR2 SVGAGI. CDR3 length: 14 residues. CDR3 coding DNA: TGTGCCAGCAGTGAAACTCCGGGGAACACTGAAGCTTTCTTT. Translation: CASSETPGNTEAFF.

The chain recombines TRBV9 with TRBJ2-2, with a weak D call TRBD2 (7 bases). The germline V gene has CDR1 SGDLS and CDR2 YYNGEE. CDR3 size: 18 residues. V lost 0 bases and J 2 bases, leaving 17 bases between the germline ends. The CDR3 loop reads CASSVDRGGGLNTGELFF. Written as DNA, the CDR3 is TGTGCCAGCAGCGTAGATCGGGGAGGGGGACTTAACACCGGGGAGCTGTTTTTT.

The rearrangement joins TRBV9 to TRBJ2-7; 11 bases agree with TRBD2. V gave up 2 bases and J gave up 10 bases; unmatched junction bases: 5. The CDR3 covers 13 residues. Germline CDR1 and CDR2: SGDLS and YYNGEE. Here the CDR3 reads CASSVSGRAEQYF. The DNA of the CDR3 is TGTGCCAGCAGCGTTAGCGGGAGGGCGGAACAGTACTTC.

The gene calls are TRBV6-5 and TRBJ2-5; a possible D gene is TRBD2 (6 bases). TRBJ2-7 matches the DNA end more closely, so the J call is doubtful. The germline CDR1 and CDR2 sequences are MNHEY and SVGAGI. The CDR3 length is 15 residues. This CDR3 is CASRATPGVSYEQYF. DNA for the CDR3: TGTGCCAGCAGGGCTACCCCGGGGGTCTCCTACGAGCAGTACTTC.

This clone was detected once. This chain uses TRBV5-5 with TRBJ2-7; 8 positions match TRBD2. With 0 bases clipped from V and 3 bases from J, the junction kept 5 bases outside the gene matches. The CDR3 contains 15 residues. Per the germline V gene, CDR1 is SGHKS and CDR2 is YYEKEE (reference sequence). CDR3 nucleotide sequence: TGTGCCAGCAGCTTGGTGCCTGGGACTAGCTACGAGCAGTACTTC. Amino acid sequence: CASSLVPGTSYEQYF.

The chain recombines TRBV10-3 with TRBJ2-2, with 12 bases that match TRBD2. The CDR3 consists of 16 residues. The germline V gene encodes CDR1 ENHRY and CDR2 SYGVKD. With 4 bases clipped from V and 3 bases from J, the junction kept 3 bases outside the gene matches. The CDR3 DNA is TGTGCCATCAGTGCCGGGACTAGCGGGTACACCGGGGAGCTGTTTTTT. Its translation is CAISAGTSGYTGELFF.

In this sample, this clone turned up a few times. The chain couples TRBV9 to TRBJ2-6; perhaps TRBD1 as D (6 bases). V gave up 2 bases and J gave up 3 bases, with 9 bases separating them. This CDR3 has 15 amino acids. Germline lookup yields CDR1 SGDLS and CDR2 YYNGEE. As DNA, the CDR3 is TGTGCCAGCAGCGTGGGGGCGCTTGGGGCCAACGTCCTGACTTTC. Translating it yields CASSVGALGANVLTF. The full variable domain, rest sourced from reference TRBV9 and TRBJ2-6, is DSGVTQTPKHLITATGQRVTLRCSPRSGDLSVYWYQQSLDQGLQFLIQYYNGEERAKGNILERFSAQQFPDLHSELNLSSLELGDSALYFCASSVGALGANVLTFGAGSRLTVL.

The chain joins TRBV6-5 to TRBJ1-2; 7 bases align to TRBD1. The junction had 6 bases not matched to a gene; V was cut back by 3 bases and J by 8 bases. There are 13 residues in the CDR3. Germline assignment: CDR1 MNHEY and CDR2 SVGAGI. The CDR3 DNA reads TGTGCCAGCAGTTATGAGGGGGCGCTCGGCTACACCTTC. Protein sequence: CASSYEGALGYTF.

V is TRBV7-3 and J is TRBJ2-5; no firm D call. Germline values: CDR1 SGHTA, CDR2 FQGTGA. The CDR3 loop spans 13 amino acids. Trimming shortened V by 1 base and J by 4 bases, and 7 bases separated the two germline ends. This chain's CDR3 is CASSLKSSETQYF. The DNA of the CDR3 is TGTGCCAGCAGCTTAAAATCCTCAGAGACCCAGTACTTC. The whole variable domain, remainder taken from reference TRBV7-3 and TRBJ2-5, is GAGVSQTPSNKVTEKGKYVELRCDPISGHTALYWYRQSLGQGPEFLIYFQGTGAADDSGLPNDRFFAVRPEGSVSTLKIQRTERGDSAVYLCASSLKSSETQYFGPGTRLLVL.

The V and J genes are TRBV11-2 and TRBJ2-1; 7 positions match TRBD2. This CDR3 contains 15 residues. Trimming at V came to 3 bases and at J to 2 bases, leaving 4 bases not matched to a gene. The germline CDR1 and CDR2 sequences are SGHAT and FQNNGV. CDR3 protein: CASSFPGGAYNEQFF. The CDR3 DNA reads TGTGCCAGCAGCTTTCCGGGAGGCGCCTACAATGAGCAGTTCTTC.

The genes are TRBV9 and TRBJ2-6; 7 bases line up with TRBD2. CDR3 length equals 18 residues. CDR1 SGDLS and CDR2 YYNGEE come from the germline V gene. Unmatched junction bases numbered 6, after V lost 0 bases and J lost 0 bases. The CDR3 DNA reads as TGTGCCAGCAGCGTAGCTCCTAGCGGTAGCTCTGGGGCCAACGTCCTGACTTTC. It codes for CASSVAPSGSSGANVLTF.

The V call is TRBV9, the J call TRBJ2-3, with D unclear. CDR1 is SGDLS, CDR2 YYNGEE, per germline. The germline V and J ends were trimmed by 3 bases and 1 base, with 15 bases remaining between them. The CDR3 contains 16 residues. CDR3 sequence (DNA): TGTGCCAGCAGCGCCAACGCGGCTGGCGGCACAGATACGCAGTATTTT. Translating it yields CASSANAAGGTDTQYF.

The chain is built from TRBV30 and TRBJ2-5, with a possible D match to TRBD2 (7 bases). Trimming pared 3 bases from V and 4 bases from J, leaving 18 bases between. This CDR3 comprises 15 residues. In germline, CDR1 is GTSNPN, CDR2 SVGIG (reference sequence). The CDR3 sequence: CAWSRGGGALETQYF. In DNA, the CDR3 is TGTGCCTGGAGCCGGGGTGGGGGGGCATTAGAGACCCAGTACTTC.

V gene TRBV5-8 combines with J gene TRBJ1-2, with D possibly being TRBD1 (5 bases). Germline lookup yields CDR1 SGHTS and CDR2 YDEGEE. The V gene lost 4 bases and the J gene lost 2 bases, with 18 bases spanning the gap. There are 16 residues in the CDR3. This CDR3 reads CASSQEPTGLNYGYTF. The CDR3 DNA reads TGTGCCAGCAGCCAAGAACCTACGGGACTGAACTATGGCTACACCTTC.

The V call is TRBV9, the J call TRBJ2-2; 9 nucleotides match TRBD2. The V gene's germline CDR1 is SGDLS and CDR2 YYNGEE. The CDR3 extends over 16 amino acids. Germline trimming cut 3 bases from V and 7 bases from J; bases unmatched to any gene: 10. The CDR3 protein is CASSASGAGEGGELFF. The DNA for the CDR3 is TGTGCCAGCAGCGCTAGCGGGGCCGGGGAGGGCGGGGAGCTGTTTTTT.

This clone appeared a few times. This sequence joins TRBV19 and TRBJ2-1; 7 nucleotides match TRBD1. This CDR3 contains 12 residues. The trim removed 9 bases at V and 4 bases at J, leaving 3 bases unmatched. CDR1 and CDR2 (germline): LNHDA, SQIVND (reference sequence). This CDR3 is CASRDSYNEQFF. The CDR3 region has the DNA TGTGCCAGCAGGGACAGTTACAATGAGCAGTTCTTC.

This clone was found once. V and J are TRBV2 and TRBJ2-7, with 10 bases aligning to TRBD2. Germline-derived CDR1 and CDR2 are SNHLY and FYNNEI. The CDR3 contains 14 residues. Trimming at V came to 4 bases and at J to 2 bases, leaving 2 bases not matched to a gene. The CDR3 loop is CASSVTSGAYEQYF. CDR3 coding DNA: TGTGCCAGCAGTGTCACTAGCGGGGCCTACGAGCAGTACTTC.

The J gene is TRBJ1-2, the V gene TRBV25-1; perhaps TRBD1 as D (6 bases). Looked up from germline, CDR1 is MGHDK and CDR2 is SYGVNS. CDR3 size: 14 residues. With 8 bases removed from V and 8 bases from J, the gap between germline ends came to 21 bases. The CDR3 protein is CASAGALMTQGYTF. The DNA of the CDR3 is TGTGCCAGCGCGGGGGCCCTTATGACGCAGGGCTACACCTTC.

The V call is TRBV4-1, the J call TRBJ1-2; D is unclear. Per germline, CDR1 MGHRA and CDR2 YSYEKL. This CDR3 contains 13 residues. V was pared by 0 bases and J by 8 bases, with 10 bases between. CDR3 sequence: CASSQDAGRGYTF. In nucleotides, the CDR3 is TGCGCCAGCAGCCAAGATGCAGGCCGGGGCTACACCTTC.

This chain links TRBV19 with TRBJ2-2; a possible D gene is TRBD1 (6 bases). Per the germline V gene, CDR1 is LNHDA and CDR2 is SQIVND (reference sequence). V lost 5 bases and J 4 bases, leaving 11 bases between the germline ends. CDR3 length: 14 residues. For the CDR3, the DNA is TGTGCCAGTAGTCCGGGGACACCCACCGGGGAGCTGTTTTTT. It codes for CASSPGTPTGELFF.

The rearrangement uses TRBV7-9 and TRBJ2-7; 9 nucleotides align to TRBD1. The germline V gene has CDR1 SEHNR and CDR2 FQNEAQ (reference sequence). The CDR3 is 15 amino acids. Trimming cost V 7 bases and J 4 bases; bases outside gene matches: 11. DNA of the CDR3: TGTGCCAGCACCTCCGGGACAGGGCCCCTATACGAGCAGTACTTC. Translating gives CASTSGTGPLYEQYF.

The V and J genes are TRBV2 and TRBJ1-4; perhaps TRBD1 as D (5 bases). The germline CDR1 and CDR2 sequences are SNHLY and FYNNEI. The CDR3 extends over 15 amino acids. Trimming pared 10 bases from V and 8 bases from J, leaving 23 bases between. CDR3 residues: CAISPLGGYSEKLFF. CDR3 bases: TGTGCCATCAGCCCCCTCGGGGGGTATTCAGAAAAACTGTTTTTT.

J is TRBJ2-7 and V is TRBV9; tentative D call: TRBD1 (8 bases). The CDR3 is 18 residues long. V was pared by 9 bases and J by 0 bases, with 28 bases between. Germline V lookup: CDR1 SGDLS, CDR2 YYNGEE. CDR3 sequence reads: CAIPGGRGQIPNSYEQYF. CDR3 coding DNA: TGTGCCATCCCGGGGGGCAGGGGGCAAATTCCTAACTCCTACGAGCAGTACTTC.

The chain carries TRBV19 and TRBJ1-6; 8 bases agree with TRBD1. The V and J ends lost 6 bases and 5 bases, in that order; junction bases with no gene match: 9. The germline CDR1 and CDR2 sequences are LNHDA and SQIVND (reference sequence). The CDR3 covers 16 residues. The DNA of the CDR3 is TGTGCCAGTAGGACTTCCGGGACAGGCCATAATTCACCCCTCCACTTT. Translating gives CASRTSGTGHNSPLHF.

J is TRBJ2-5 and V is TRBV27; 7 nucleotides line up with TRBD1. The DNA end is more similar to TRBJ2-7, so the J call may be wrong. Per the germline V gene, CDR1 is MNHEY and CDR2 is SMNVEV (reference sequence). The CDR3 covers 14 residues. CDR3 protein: CASSPQGQTYEQYF. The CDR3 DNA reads TGTGCCAGCAGCCCTCAGGGACAGACCTACGAGCAGTACTTC.

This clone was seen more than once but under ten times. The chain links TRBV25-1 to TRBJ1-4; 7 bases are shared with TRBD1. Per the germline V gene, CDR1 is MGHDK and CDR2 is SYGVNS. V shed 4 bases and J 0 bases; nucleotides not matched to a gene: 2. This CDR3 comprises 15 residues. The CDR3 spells CASSGQGATNEKLFF. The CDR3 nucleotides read TGTGCCAGCAGTGGACAGGGTGCAACTAATGAAAAACTGTTTTTT.

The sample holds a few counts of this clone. CDR3 DNA sequence: TGTGCCGCGTCGGAGTGGAAGAACACTGAAGCTTTCTTT. It translates to CAASEWKNTEAFF. This rearrangement joins TRBV6-1 to TRBJ1-1; no clear D gene. The CDR3 is 13 residues long. Germline CDR1 MNHNS, CDR2 SASEGT. Trimming left V 11 bases short and J 1 base short, with 14 bases between.

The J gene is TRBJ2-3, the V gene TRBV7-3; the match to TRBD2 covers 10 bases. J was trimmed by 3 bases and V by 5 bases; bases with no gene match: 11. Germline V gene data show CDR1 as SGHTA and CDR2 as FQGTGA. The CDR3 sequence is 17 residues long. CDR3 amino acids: CASSPIRDSGGTDTQYF. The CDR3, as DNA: TGTGCCAGCAGCCCCATCCGGGATAGCGGGGGGACAGATACGCAGTATTTT.